The 17 T cell receptor beta chains in this list originate from one sample, sequenced in a study of T cell clonality in common variable immunodeficiency. Some clones are missing from TCRdb's copy, which holds only in-frame ones; the method was immunoSEQ multiplex PCR. The table lists about 52,000 clones, with no singletons. Sequences were obtained from peripheral blood mononuclear cells. The origin of the receptors is a person aged 18 to 70 in good health.

This clone was observed many times. The read ends 3 residues before the CDR3 terminus; that terminus is restored from the germline J gene. The V and J genes are TRBV5-1 and TRBJ1-2; 7 positions agree with TRBD1. The CDR3 contains 12 residues. Per the germline V gene, CDR1 is SGHRS and CDR2 is YFSETQ. This chain's CDR3 is CASSLGDSGYTF. CDR3 bases read: TGCGCCAGCAGCTTGGGGGACAGCGGC.

There are many counts of this clone. The sequenced part of the CDR3 DNA is TGCGCCACCAGAGAAGGGAACTATGGC. Translated: CATREGNYG. The whole CDR3 reads CATREGNYGYTF. The rearrangement links TRBV5-1 to TRBJ1-2; no firm D call. The DNA ends 3 residues before the CDR3 does, and the rest of the CDR3 is filled in from the germline J gene. The germline V gene encodes CDR1 SGHRS and CDR2 YFSETQ. CDR3 size: 12 residues. Trimming removed 9 bases from V and 2 bases from J, with 11 bases in between.

As to this clone: The observed sequence ends 3 residues before the CDR3 terminus, with the missing tail filled in from the germline J gene. The chain combines TRBV29-1 with TRBJ1-2; D might be TRBD1 (6 bases). This CDR3 has 11 amino acids. V was cut by 6 bases and J by 4 bases, with 9 bases left in between. Germline CDR1 SQVTM, CDR2 ANQGSEA. The CDR3 bases that were read are TGCAGCGTCGGCAGGGGCTATGGC. Its translation: CSVGRGYG. The entire CDR3 is CSVGRGYGYTF. Complete variable domain (other parts from reference TRBV29-1 and TRBJ1-2): SAVISQKPSRDICQRGTSLTIQCQVDSQVTMMFWYRQQPGQSLTLIATANQGSEATYESGFVIDKFPISRPNLTFSTLTVSNMSPEDSSIYLCSVGRGYGYTFGSGTRLTVV.

Notes on this clone: Read sequence stops 3 residues before the CDR3 end, and the germline J gene provides the missing end. V and J are TRBV7-7 and TRBJ2-2, with 10 bases aligning to TRBD1. This CDR3 has 15 amino acids. The V gene end was trimmed by 3 bases and the J gene end by 4 bases; junction bases not matched to a gene: 2. The germline V gene encodes CDR1 SSHAT and CDR2 FNYEAQ (reference sequence). CDR3 DNA, as far as it was read: TGTGCCAGCAGCTTTGGGACAGGGGTCACCGGGGAG. Translation: CASSFGTGVTGE. The whole CDR3 region reads CASSFGTGVTGELFF.

This clone appeared many times. The missing CDR3 end, 3 residues past where the read stops, is filled in from the germline J gene. V and J are TRBV5-1 and TRBJ2-3, with TRBD1 as a possible D gene (6 bases). This CDR3 is 15 amino acids long. The V end was cut by 4 bases, the J end by 1 base, with 13 bases between. Germline-derived CDR1 and CDR2 are SGHRS and YFSETQ. The part of the CDR3 DNA that was read is TGCGCCAGCAGCCTAACCAGGGGTGGCACAGATACG. Its protein is CASSLTRGGTDT. The full CDR3 protein is CASSLTRGGTDTQYF.

This clone has a count of ten or more. The read gets to within 3 residues of the CDR3 end, and the germline J gene fills in the rest. V and J are TRBV5-1 and TRBJ2-7; 8 positions match TRBD2. The ends lost 7 bases at V and 1 base at J; junction bases unmatched: 13. Germline V gene sequence: CDR1 SGHRS, CDR2 YFSETQ. The CDR3 length is 16 residues. The CDR3 region is CASRPDPTSGSYEQYF. The CDR3 bases that were read are TGCGCCAGCCGCCCCGATCCTACTAGCGGATCCTACGAG.

This clone was recorded at least ten times. One junction end does not reproduce the germline sequence, and a read error may be involved. This CDR3 is CANSEAGGGSYNEQFF. The part of the CDR3 DNA that was read is TGTGCCAACAGTGAAGCGGGAGGGGGCTCCTACAATGAG. This chain uses TRBV6-1 with TRBJ2-1; the match to TRBD2 covers 10 bases. The CDR3 end falls 3 residues outside the read, so it is completed with the germline J gene. The CDR3 runs to 16 residues. Per the germline V gene, CDR1 is MNHNS and CDR2 is SASEGT.

This clone has at least ten counts. The read falls 3 residues short of the CDR3 end, and the missing part is taken from the germline J gene. The chain has TRBV5-1 and TRBJ1-6; TRBD1 matches at 8 bases. Losses at the gene ends were 0 bases for V and 9 bases for J; bases not matched to a gene: 14. The CDR3 contains 18 residues. From germline, CDR1 is SGHRS and CDR2 YFSETQ. The CDR3 spells CASSLVGGARGLFSPLHF. The CDR3 DNA, read in part, is TGCGCCAGCAGCTTGGTTGGGGGCGCCAGGGGGCTGTTTTCACCC.

Only a few counts were recorded for this clone. The read finishes 3 residues shy of the CDR3 end, and the germline J gene is used to complete it. The chain has TRBV5-5 and TRBJ2-7, with D unresolved. Trimming took 2 bases from V and 1 from J, leaving 13 bases between them. This CDR3 has 15 residues. Germline-derived CDR1 and CDR2 are SGHKS and YYEKEE (reference sequence). The CDR3 loop is CASSFRVTPSYEQYF. CDR3 DNA, as far as it was read: TGTGCCAGCAGCTTTAGGGTGACACCGTCCTACGAG.

At least ten counts were recorded for this clone. With the read ending 3 residues before the CDR3 end, the germline J gene is used to fill in that end. The chain links TRBV2 to TRBJ2-5; D is uncertain. The ends were cut back, 10 bases at V and 0 bases at J, with 9 bases in the middle. This CDR3 has 12 residues. Germline V CDR1 and CDR2: SNHLY, FYNNEI. The chain's CDR3 is CATSLYQETQYF. The CDR3 bases that were read are TGTGCCACCTCACTGTACCAAGAGACC.

This clone was detected many times. The sequenced CDR3 bases are TGCGCCAGCAGCTTGCGGCAGGGTGATGCTGGGGCCAACGTC. It translates to CASSLRQGDAGANV. The complete CDR3 protein is CASSLRQGDAGANVLTF. This rearrangement joins TRBV5-1 to TRBJ2-6, with D possibly TRBD1 on 5 matching bases. The read is 3 residues too short to cover the CDR3 end, so that end is filled in from the germline J gene. This CDR3 has 17 amino acids. V lost 1 base and J lost 2, with 13 bases in between. Germline V lookup: CDR1 SGHRS, CDR2 YFSETQ. Variable domain in full (rest from reference TRBV5-1 and TRBJ2-6): KAGVTQTPRYLIKTRGQQVTLSCSPISGHRSVSWYQQTPGQGLQFLFEYFSETQRNKGNFPGRFSGRQFSNSRSEMNVSTLELGDSALYLCASSLRQGDAGANVLTFGAGSRLTVL.

This clone was counted many times. The CDR3 goes on 3 residues after the read ends, and that part is filled in from the germline J gene. The V gene is TRBV11-2, the J gene TRBJ2-1; TRBD2 agrees at 7 bases. Germline CDR1 and CDR2: SGHAT and FQNNGV. The CDR3 runs to 15 residues. V lost 1 base and J lost 4; bases outside the gene matches: 4. This CDR3 is CASSLVGGSYNEQFF. CDR3 bases read: TGTGCCAGCAGCTTAGTGGGCGGGAGTTACAATGAG.

This clone was detected ten times or more. The missing CDR3 end, 3 residues past where the read stops, is filled in from the germline J gene. This chain joins TRBV5-1 and TRBJ1-1; perhaps TRBD1 as D (5 bases). With 0 bases removed from V and 7 bases from J, the gap between germline ends came to 16 bases. The CDR3 sequence is 15 residues long. Germline V gene sequence: CDR1 SGHRS, CDR2 YFSETQ. The CDR3 loop reads CASSLVADSPNEAFF. CDR3 DNA (partial): TGCGCCAGCAGCTTGGTCGCTGACAGTCCCAATGAA.

This clone was seen many times. The read finishes 3 residues shy of the CDR3 end, and the germline J gene is used to complete it. J is TRBJ2-1 and V is TRBV2; D uncertain. Trimming shortened V by 6 bases and J by 9 bases, and 12 bases separated the two germline ends. This CDR3 contains 12 residues. CDR1 is SNHLY, CDR2 FYNNEI, per germline. The covered CDR3 bases are TGTGCCAGCAGAGAACAGAACCCTGAG. Its translation is CASREQNPE. The CDR3 as a whole reads CASREQNPEQFF.

This clone was counted many times. The CDR3 end falls 3 residues outside the read, so it is completed with the germline J gene. The chain carries TRBV28 and TRBJ2-1; D remains unclear. The germline V gene has CDR1 MDHEN and CDR2 SYDVKM. Between the trimmed V and J ends, which lost 6 bases and 8 bases, there was a span of 29 bases. This CDR3 spans 18 amino acids. The CDR3 loop is CASSYIPPKVRVVHEQFF. CDR3 bases read: TGTGCCAGCAGCTACATCCCCCCCAAAGTAAGGGTCGTACATGAG.

In its sample, this clone was seen many times. The CDR3 is cut off 3 residues early in the read; its end comes from the germline J gene. The chain couples TRBV29-1 to TRBJ2-3, with 8 bases fitting TRBD1. The CDR3 is 14 amino acids. Germline V gene sequence: CDR1 SQVTM, CDR2 ANQGSEA. With 4 bases clipped from V and 3 bases from J, the junction kept 6 bases outside the gene matches. CDR3 residues: CSVGWQGATDTQYF. The sequenced CDR3 bases are TGCAGCGTTGGATGGCAGGGGGCGACAGATACG.

At least ten counts were recorded for this clone. Read data end 3 residues before the CDR3 end; the end is taken from the germline J gene. The J gene is TRBJ2-7, the V gene TRBV7-2, with a weak D call TRBD1 (6 bases). Germline lookup yields CDR1 SGHTA and CDR2 FQGNSA. The length of the CDR3 is 14 residues. The V gene lost 6 bases and the J gene lost 4 bases, with 16 bases spanning the gap. CDR3 DNA, as far as it was read: TGTGCCAGCAGTCCCCAACTGGGGGCTTACGAG. Translation: CASSPQLGAYE. The full-length CDR3 reads as CASSPQLGAYEQYF.